This T cell receptor beta chain is from a study of cytomegalovirus exposure and HLA in healthy donors. Findings of the study overall: The authors listed around 150 TCR beta chains as cytomegalovirus-associated.

Use of 60 Vbeta and 13 Jbeta primers characterized the PCR. Sequencing used immunoSEQ multiplex PCR; TCRdb keeps in-frame clones, though not all of them. Among over 75,000 clones, 84% were seen once, and the ten largest hold 5.6%. This clone was seen more than once but under ten times. Its antigen is as yet unknown. CDR1 is GTSNPN and CDR2 is SVGIG in the germline V gene (reference sequence). This CDR3 region has 13 residues. Trimming took off 2 bases at V and 3 bases at J, with 10 bases between the two ends. This sequence originates from a woman between 18 and 29 years old in good health and CMV-seropositive. The sequenced sample consisted of PBMCs. The chain employs TRBV30 and TRBJ1-1; no clear D gene. This CDR3 reads CAWSYQVDTEAFF. The CDR3 nucleotides are TGTGCCTGGAGTTATCAGGTTGACACTGAAGCTTTCTTT.